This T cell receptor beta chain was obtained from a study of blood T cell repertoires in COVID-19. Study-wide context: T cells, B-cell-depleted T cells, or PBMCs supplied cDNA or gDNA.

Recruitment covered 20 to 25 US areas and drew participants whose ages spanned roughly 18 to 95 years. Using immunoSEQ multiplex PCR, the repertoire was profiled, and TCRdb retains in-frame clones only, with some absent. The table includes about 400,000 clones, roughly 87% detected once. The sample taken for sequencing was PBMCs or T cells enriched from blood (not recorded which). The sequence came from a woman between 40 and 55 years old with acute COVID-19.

CDR3: CSVATGYDTEAFF. CDR3 coding DNA: TGCAGCGTTGCGACAGGGTATGACACTGAAGCTTTCTTT. The chain carries TRBV29-1 and TRBJ1-1, with TRBD1 matching 7 bases. The J segment lost 3 bases and the V segment lost 4 bases, leaving 5 bases of the junction unmatched. Germline V lookup: CDR1 SQVTM, CDR2 ANQGSEA. The length of the CDR3 is 13 residues.